This T cell receptor beta chain was profiled in a study of T cell responses to AZD1222 COVID-19 vaccine. Germline V gene lookup returns CDR1 MGHRA and CDR2 YSYEKL. The CDR3 loop spans 14 amino acids. V shed 4 bases and J shed 7 bases, with 16 bases lying between them. Study conclusions and caveats: Vaccine-associated CD4 TCRs ranged over spike, dominating at 160-218 and 743-854. Spike-specific TCR repertoires showed rising breadth and depth after two AZD1222 doses. Repertoire samples came only from after the peak T cell response.

On this clone: Antigen specificity is unknown.

This table comes from immunoSEQ multiplex PCR, and its TCRdb copy is limited to in-frame clones, with some not included. The data contain 150,000 to 170,000 clones, about 86% of them singletons. The TCR comes from an adult in good health. The material was peripheral blood, obtained on day 0 of MenACWY control vaccination. V usage is TRBV4-1 and J usage is TRBJ1-1; D may be TRBD1 (6 bases). CDR3 bases: TGCGCCAGCAGCCTCTTTCTCGAGGGACATGAAGCTTTCTTT. Translated: CASSLFLEGHEAFF.